The 7 T cell receptor beta chains given below trace back to one sample, sequenced in a study of T cells after yellow fever vaccination. One entry per CDR3 protein results from TCRdb running MiXCR on the 5' RACE reads. Found here are approximately 580,000 distinct CDR3 sequences, about 15% of them singletons; the top ten hold roughly 17%. This material consisted of PBMCs, taken 5 to 6 days after the first yellow fever vaccination. The receptor set was obtained from a man between 18 and 29 years old who received the YFV17D yellow fever vaccine.

The CDR3 here is CASSSDRASSYNEQFF. The CDR3 nucleotides are TGTGCCAGCAGCTCCGACAGGGCTAGCTCCTACAATGAGCAGTTCTTC. The rearrangement links TRBV7-2 to TRBJ2-1; 7 nucleotides match TRBD1. The CDR3 runs to 16 residues. CDR1 and CDR2 (germline): SGHTA, FQGNSA. The trim removed 4 bases at V and 0 bases at J, leaving 6 bases unmatched. Drawing the rest from reference TRBV7-2 and TRBJ2-1, the complete variable domain is GAGVSQSPSNKVTEKGKDVELRCDPISGHTALYWYRQSLGQGLEFLIYFQGNSAPDKSGLPSDRFSAERTGGSVSTLTIQRTQQEDSAVYLCASSSDRASSYNEQFFGPGTRLTVL.

This chain joins TRBV6-5 and TRBJ1-4; D gene uncertain. Trimming pared 4 bases from V and 7 bases from J, leaving 13 bases between. CDR3 length equals 14 residues. CDR1 MNHEY and CDR2 SVGAGI come from the germline V gene. This CDR3 reads CASSSIWRSEKLFF. In DNA, the CDR3 is TGTGCCAGCAGTTCAATCTGGCGGAGTGAAAAACTGTTTTTT.

J is TRBJ2-2 and V is TRBV3-1; a weak D match, TRBD2 (6 bases). There are 18 residues in the CDR3. The germline CDR1 and CDR2 sequences are LGHDT and YNNKEL (reference sequence). V was cut by 6 bases and J by 6 bases, with 26 bases left in between. CDR3 DNA: TGTGCCAGCAGTCCATCCTCATGGGGAGGACACCGTCCCGGGGAGCTGTTTTTT. Its protein product is CASSPSSWGGHRPGELFF.

J is TRBJ2-7 and V is TRBV5-1; D possibly corresponds to TRBD2 (5 bases). Germline CDR1 is SGHRS and CDR2 is YFSETQ. The CDR3 length is 15 residues. Trimming removed 3 bases from V and 5 bases from J, with 18 bases in between. The CDR3, as DNA: TGCGCCAGCAGCTGGACGGGGTCCTCTTGGGACGAGCAGTACTTC. It translates to CASSWTGSSWDEQYF.

There are a few counts of this clonotype. The chain couples TRBV25-1 to TRBJ1-1, with D maybe TRBD1 (5 bases). There are 12 residues in the CDR3. Germline V gene sequence: CDR1 MGHDK, CDR2 SYGVNS. V lost 3 bases and J lost 8, with 10 bases in between. The CDR3 reads CASSDGGGEAFF. For the CDR3, the DNA is TGTGCCAGCAGTGATGGTGGGGGAGAAGCTTTCTTT.

This rearrangement joins TRBV15 to TRBJ1-4; D not resolved. Trimming cost V 1 base and J 5 bases, with 5 bases left between them. CDR3 length equals 13 residues. CDR1 and CDR2 (germline): LNHNV, YYDKDF (reference sequence). CDR3 nucleotide sequence: TGTGCCACCAGCAGAGCCCTAAATGAAAAACTGTTTTTT. Its protein is CATSRALNEKLFF. Drawing the rest from reference TRBV15 and TRBJ1-4, the complete variable domain is DAMVIQNPRYQVTQFGKPVTLSCSQTLNHNVMYWYQQKSSQAPKLLFHYYDKDFNNEADTPDNFQSRRPNTSFCFLDIRSPGLGDTAMYLCATSRALNEKLFFGSGTQLSVL.

The chain uses TRBV7-3 and TRBJ1-4; a possible D gene is TRBD1 (5 bases). Between the trimmed V and J ends, which lost 7 bases and 7 bases, there was a span of 7 bases. From germline, CDR1 is SGHTA and CDR2 FQGTGA. The length of the CDR3 is 11 residues. The CDR3 here is CASTGGEKLFF. Written as DNA, the CDR3 is TGTGCCAGCACCGGGGGTGAAAAACTGTTTTTT.